A single count supports the clone carrying this TCR beta chain. The sample originates from a study of blood T cell repertoires in COVID-19. Study in general: Sources were T cells, B-cell-depleted T cells, or PBMCs; the material itself was cDNA or gDNA.

The repertoire was sequenced with immunoSEQ multiplex PCR; TCRdb's copy has only in-frame clones and lacks some. The data contain 17,000 or so clones, 90% to 95% of them singletons. In germline, CDR1 is SEHNR, CDR2 FQNEAQ (reference sequence). V trimming: 6 bases; J trimming: 5 bases; junction bases outside the gene matches: 9. The CDR3 extends over 14 amino acids. This sequence originates from a human donor in a cohort sampled during active COVID-19. The sequenced sample was peripheral blood. V gene TRBV7-9 combines with J gene TRBJ2-5, with 7 bases lining up with TRBD2. CDR3: CASRHGGVEETQYF. The CDR3 DNA sequence: TGTGCCAGCAGACATGGGGGGGTTGAGGAGACCCAGTACTTC.